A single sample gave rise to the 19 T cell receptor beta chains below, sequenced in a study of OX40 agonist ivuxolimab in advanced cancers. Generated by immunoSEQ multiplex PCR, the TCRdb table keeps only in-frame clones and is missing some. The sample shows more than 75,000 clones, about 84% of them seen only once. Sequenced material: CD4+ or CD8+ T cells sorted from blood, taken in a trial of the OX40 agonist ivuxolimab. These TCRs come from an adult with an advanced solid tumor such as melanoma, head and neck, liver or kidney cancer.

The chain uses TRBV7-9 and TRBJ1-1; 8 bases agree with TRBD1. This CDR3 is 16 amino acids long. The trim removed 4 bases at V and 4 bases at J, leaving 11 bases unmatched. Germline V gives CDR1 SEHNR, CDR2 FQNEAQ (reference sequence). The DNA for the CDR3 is TGTGCCAGCAGCTCAGGACAGGGTGGGGGCGTCACTGAAGCTTTCTTT. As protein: CASSSGQGGGVTEAFF.

The CDR3 DNA reads TGCGCCAGCAGCCTTTGGATTAGCGGGGATGATACGCAGTATTTT. Translating gives CASSLWISGDDTQYF. The chain has TRBV4-3 and TRBJ2-3; TRBD2 matches 8 bases. The CDR3 covers 15 residues. From germline, CDR1 is LGHNA and CDR2 YSLEER. J lost 6 bases, V lost 4 bases, and 9 bases had no gene match.

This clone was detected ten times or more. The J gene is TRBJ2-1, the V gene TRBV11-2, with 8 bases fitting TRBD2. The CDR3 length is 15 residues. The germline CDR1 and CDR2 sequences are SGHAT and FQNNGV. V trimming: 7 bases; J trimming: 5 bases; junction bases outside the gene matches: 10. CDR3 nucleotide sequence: TGTGCCAGCACCTCCACTAGCGGCCGACACAATGAGCAGTTCTTC. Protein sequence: CASTSTSGRHNEQFF.

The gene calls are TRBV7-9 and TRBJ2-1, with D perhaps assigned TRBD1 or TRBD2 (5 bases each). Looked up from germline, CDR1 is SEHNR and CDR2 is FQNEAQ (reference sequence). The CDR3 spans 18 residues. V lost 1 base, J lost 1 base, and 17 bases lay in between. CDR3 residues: CASSLDIQWGLSYNEQFF. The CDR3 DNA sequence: TGTGCCAGCAGCTTAGATATTCAGTGGGGGTTGTCCTACAATGAGCAGTTCTTC.

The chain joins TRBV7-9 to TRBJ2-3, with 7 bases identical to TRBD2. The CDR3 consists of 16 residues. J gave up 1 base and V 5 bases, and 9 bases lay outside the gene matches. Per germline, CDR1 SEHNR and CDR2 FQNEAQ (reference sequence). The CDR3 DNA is TGTGCCAGCAGCCCCCGGGTGAGCGGGGGCACAGATACGCAGTATTTT. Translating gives CASSPRVSGGTDTQYF. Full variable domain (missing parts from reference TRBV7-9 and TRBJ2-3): DTGVSQNPRHKITKRGQNVTFRCDPISEHNRLYWYRQTLGQGPEFLTYFQNEAQLEKSRLLSDRFSAERPKGSFSTLEIQRTEQGDSAMYLCASSPRVSGGTDTQYFGPGTRLTVL.

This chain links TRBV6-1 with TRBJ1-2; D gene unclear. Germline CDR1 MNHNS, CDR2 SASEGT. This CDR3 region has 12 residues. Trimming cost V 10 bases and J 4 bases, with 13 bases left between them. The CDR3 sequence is CATYSVLYGYTF. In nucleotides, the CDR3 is TGTGCCACATACAGCGTCCTCTATGGCTACACCTTC.

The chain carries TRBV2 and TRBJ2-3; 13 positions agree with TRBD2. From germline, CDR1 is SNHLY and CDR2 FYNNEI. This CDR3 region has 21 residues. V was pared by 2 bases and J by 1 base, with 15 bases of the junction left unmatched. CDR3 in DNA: TGTGCCAGCAGTGAACCCCCGGTGACTAGCGGGGGGCAATGGGGCACAGATACGCAGTATTTT. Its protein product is CASSEPPVTSGGQWGTDTQYF.

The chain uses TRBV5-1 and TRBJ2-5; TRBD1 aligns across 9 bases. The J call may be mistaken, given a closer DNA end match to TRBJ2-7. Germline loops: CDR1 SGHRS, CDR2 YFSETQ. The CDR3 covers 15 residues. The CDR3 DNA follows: TGCGCCAGCAGCTTGACCGGACAGGGGCGCTACGAGCAGTACTTC. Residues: CASSLTGQGRYEQYF.

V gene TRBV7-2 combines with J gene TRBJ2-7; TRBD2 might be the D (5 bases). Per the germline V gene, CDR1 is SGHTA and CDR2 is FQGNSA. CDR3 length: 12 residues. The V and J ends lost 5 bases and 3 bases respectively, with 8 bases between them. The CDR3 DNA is TGTGCCAGCAGCCAACGGGACTACGAGCAGTACTTC. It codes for CASSQRDYEQYF.

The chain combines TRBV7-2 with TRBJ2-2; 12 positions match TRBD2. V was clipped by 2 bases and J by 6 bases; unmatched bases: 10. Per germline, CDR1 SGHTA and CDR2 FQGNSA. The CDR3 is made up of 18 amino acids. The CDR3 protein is CASSLWAPSGGAAGELFF. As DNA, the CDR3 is TGTGCCAGCAGCTTATGGGCCCCTAGCGGGGGGGCAGCCGGGGAGCTGTTTTTT.

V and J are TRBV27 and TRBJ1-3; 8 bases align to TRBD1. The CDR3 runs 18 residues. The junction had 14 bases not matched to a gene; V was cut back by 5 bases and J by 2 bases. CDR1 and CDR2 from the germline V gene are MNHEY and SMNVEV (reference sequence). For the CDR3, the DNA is TGTGCCAGCAGTCCCATTCGTTCGACAGGGGCCCCTGGAAACACCATATATTTT. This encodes CASSPIRSTGAPGNTIYF.

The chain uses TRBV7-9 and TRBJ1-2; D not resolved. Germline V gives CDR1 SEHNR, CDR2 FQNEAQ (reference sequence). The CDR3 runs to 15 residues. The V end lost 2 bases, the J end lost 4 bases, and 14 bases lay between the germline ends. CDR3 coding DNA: TGTGCCAGCAGCTTACCCCCCTACGGAGCCTATGGCTACACCTTC. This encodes CASSLPPYGAYGYTF.

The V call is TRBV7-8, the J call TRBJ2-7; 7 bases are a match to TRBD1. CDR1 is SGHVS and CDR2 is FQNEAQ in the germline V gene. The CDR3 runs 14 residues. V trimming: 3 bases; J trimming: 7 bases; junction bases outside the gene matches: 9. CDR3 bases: TGTGCCAGCAGCTTCCGACAGGGCCCTATGGAGCAGTACTTC. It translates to CASSFRQGPMEQYF.

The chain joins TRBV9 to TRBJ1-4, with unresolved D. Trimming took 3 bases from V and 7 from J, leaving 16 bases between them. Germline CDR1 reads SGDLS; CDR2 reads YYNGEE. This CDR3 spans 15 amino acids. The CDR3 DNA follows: TGTGCCAGCAGCGCCTCACCGAAGGTGGGTGAAAAACTGTTTTTT. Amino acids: CASSASPKVGEKLFF. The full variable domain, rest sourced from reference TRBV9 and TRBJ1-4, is DSGVTQTPKHLITATGQRVTLRCSPRSGDLSVYWYQQSLDQGLQFLIQYYNGEERAKGNILERFSAQQFPDLHSELNLSSLELGDSALYFCASSASPKVGEKLFFGSGTQLSVL.

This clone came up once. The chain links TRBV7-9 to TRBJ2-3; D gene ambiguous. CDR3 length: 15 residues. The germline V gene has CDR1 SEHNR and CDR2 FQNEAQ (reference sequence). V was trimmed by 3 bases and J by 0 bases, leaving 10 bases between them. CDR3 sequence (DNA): TGTGCCAGCAGCTTGGATAGAACTAGCACAGATACGCAGTATTTT. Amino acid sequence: CASSLDRTSTDTQYF.

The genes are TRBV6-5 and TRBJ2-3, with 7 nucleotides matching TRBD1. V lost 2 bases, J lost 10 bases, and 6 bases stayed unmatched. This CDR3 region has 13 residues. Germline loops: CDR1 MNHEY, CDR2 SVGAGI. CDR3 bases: TGTGCCAGCAGTTACCCAACAGGGGTTCCGCAGTATTTT. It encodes CASSYPTGVPQYF.

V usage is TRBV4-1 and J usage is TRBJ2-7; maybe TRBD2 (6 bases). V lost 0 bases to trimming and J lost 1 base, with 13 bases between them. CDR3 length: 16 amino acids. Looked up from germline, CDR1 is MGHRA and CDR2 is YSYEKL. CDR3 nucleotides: TGCGCCAGCAGCCAAGAACACGGGGGAGCGTCCTACGAGCAGTACTTC. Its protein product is CASSQEHGGASYEQYF.

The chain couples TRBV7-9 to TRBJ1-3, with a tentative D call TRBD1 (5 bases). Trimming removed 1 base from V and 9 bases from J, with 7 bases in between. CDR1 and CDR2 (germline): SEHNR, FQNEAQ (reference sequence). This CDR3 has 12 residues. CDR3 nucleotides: TGTGCCAGCAGCTTAGACGGGGCCACCATATATTTT. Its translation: CASSLDGATIYF.

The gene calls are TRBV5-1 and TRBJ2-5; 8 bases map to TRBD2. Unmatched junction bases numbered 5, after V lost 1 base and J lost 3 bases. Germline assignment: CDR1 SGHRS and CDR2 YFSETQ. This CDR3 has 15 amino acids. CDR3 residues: CASSLLLADEETQYF. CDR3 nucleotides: TGCGCCAGCAGCTTGTTACTAGCGGACGAAGAGACCCAGTACTTC.